This T cell receptor (beta chain) was documented in a study of blood T cell repertoires in COVID-19. Study details: The analysed material was cDNA or gDNA that came from T cells, B-cell-depleted T cells, or PBMCs.

The length of the CDR3 is 15 residues. Source study methods: Scientists estimated how many nucleated cells there were by amplifying reference gene primers. Profiled with immunoSEQ multiplex PCR; TCRdb holds only in-frame clones, not every one. V and J calls and clone size are copied from that table; D and trimming were computed from the DNA. The sample lists tens of thousands of clones, roughly four fifths occurring once. The chain employs TRBV21-1 and TRBJ1-2; the DNA was not compared with TRBD1, the D call given in the table. TRBV21-1 is given as a pseudogene. This sequence was found in a human donor with acute or convalescent COVID-19. The donor label of this sample is uncertain. What was sequenced was peripheral blood. CDR3 in DNA: TGTGCCAGCAGCAAACCAACAGGAAATCCAGATGGCTACACCTTC. The encoded protein is CASSKPTGNPDGYTF.